These 4 T cell receptor beta chains came from one sample sequenced in a study of graft-versus-host responses after intestinal transplantation. Graft-derived tissue was subjected to processing to liberate intraepithelial and lamina propria lymphocytes. Using immunoSEQ multiplex PCR, the repertoire was profiled, and TCRdb retains in-frame clones only, with some absent. Of about 37,000 clones listed, approximately 86% were seen once; the top ten hold over 15%. Material: ileum tissue, obtained around 190 days after intestinal transplant. The receptors come from a human patient who received an intestinal transplant, so some T cells may come from the graft donor.

The chain is built from TRBV28 and TRBJ2-2, with no clear D. CDR1 MDHEN and CDR2 SYDVKM come from the germline V gene. The V end was cut by 2 bases, the J end by 1 base, with 5 bases between. CDR3 length equals 14 residues. The CDR3 coding sequence is TGTGCCAGCAGTTTACTACGGAACACCGGGGAGCTGTTTTTT. Translated: CASSLLRNTGELFF. Filled out from reference TRBV28 and TRBJ2-2, the complete variable domain reads DVKVTQSSRYLVKRTGEKVFLECVQDMDHENMFWYRQDPGLGLRLIYFSYDVKMKEKGDIPEGYSVSREKKERFSLILESASTNQTSMYLCASSLLRNTGELFFGEGSRLTVL.

This clone has only a few counts. This chain uses TRBV10-3 with TRBJ2-7, with D possibly being TRBD1 or TRBD2 (5 bases each). The V and J ends lost 6 bases and 0 bases respectively, with 12 bases between them. In germline, CDR1 is ENHRY, CDR2 SYGVKD. This CDR3 is 14 amino acids long. CDR3 in DNA: TGTGCCATCAGACGGGGCCCCCCCTCCTACGAGCAGTACTTC. Residues: CAIRRGPPSYEQYF.

The chain joins TRBV9 to TRBJ1-5; D is ambiguous. The CDR3 covers 15 residues. Per the germline V gene, CDR1 is SGDLS and CDR2 is YYNGEE. The germline V and J ends were trimmed by 0 bases and 2 bases, with 9 bases remaining between them. The DNA for the CDR3 is TGTGCCAGCAGCGTAGCCGGCTGGGGCAATCAGCCCCAGCATTTT. It encodes CASSVAGWGNQPQHF.

This sequence joins TRBV5-1 and TRBJ2-7, with 8 bases identical to TRBD2. Germline loops: CDR1 SGHRS, CDR2 YFSETQ. This CDR3 contains 15 residues. Trimming removed 3 bases from V and 2 bases from J; junction bases left unmatched: 7. CDR3 nucleotides: TGCGCCAGCAGCTCGACCCTAGCGGGCGCCTACGAGCAGTACTTC. It specifies CASSSTLAGAYEQYF. Full variable domain (outside the CDR3, taken from reference TRBV5-1 and TRBJ2-7): KAGVTQTPRYLIKTRGQQVTLSCSPISGHRSVSWYQQTPGQGLQFLFEYFSETQRNKGNFPGRFSGRQFSNSRSEMNVSTLELGDSALYLCASSSTLAGAYEQYFGPGTRLTVT.